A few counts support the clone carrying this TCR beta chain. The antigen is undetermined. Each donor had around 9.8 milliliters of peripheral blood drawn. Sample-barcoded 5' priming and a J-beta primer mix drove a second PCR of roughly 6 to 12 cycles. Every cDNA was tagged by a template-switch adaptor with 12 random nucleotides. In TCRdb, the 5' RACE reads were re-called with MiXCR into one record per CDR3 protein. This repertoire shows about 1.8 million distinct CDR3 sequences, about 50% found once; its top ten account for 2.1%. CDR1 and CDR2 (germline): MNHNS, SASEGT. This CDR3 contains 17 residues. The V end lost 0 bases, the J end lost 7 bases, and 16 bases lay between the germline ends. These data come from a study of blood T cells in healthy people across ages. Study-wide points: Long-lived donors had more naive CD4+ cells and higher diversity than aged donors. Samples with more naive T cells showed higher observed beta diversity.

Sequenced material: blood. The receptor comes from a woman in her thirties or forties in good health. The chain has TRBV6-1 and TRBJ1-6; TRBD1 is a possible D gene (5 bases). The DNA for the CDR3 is TGTGCCAGCAGTGAAGCTAGTTCGGCAGGGAGGAATTCACCCCTCCACTTT. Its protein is CASSEASSAGRNSPLHF.